The table lists the clone carrying this T cell receptor beta chain with a few counts. Its antigen is as yet unknown. The CDR3 covers 16 residues. CDR1 is SGDLS, CDR2 YYNGEE, per germline. The record originates from a study of blood T cells in healthy people across ages. Overall study findings and caveats: Versus aged donors, long-lived donors had higher diversity and more naive CD4+ cells.

A J-beta primer mix and a sample-barcoded 5' primer were used in a second PCR of roughly 7 to 12 cycles. Through a template-switch adaptor with 12 random nucleotides, each cDNA molecule received a tag. TCRdb reprocessed the 5' RACE reads via MiXCR and lists one record per CDR3 protein. This sample yields some 760,000 distinct CDR3 sequences, of which more than 20% are seen a single time; under 4.5% belongs to the top ten. These sequences were also reported in another study, on T cells of mothers and their children.

The chain couples TRBV9 to TRBJ2-5; the D gene is possibly TRBD1 (6 bases). The DNA end favors TRBJ2-7, so the J call may be wrong. This TCR came from a boy aged 10-17 years in good health. Sequenced input: blood. CDR3 bases: TGTGCCAGCAGCCCACGAGTGAGAGACAGGTCCTACGAGCAGTACTTC. This gives the protein CASSPRVRDRSYEQYF.